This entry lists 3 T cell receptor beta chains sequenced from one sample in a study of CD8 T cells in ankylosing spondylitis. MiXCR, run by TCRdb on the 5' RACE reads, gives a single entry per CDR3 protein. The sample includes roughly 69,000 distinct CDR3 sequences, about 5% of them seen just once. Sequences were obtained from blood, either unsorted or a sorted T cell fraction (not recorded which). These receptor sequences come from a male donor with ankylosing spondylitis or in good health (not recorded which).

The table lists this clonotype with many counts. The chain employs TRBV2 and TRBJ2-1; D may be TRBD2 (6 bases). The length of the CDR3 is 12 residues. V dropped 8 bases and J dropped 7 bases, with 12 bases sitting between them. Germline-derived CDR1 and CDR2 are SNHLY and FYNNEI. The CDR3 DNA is TGTGCCAGCGGCGGGATCAGAAATGAGCAGTTCTTC. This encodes CASGGIRNEQFF.

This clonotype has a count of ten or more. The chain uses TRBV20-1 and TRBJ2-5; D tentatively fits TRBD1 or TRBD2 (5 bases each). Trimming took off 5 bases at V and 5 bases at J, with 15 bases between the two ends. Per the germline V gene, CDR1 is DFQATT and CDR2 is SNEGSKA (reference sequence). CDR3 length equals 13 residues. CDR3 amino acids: CSAPGASVETQYF. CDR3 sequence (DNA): TGCAGTGCTCCCGGGGCCTCAGTGGAGACCCAGTACTTC.

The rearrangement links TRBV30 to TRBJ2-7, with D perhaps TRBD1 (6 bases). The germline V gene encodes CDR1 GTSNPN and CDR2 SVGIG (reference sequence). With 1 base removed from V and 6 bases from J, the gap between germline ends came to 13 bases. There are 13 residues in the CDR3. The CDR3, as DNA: TGTGCCTGGAGTGCCACTCAGGGGTTCGAGCAGTACTTC. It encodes CAWSATQGFEQYF.